This TCR beta chain was retrieved from a study of CD4 T cells in relation to SARS-CoV-2 and coronaviruses. As for the study in general: TCR beta CDR3s were sequenced after 10-day antigen culture of PBMCs. Regarding the study as a whole: No crossreactivity against non-spike viral proteins was tested here.

TCRdb's copy holds only in-frame clones and misses some; the assay was immunoSEQ multiplex PCR. The sample yields 15,000 to 20,000 clones, 70% to 75% seen once. To note about this clone: Its target is not known.

The CDR3 covers 13 residues. V shed 6 bases and J 8 bases; nucleotides not matched to a gene: 8. Before the COVID-19 pandemic, during about 2010-2018, CD4+ T cells were taken from unexposed donors. Isolation of CD4+ T cells took place after nine to ten days in culture. This sequence joins TRBV12-3 or TRBV12-4 and TRBJ1-2, with TRBD1 matching 8 bases. Sequences were obtained from CD4+ T cells from PBMCs, cultured in vitro. The TCR originated in a human donor in good health. The CDR3 DNA reads TGTGCCAGCAGCCCGATACAGGGGGGGGGCTACACCTTC. The encoded protein is CASSPIQGGGYTF.